The 22 T cell receptor beta chains in this list originate from one sample, sequenced in a study of Ad26.COV2.S vaccination and SARS-CoV-2 variants. The treatment was: 15 to 20 received Ad26.COV2.S at low or high dose, single or two shots; 5 received placebo; per-sample allocation not given. Each sample was drawn 63 days after the first injection (of vaccine or placebo). TCRdb's copy holds only in-frame clones and misses some; the assay was immunoSEQ multiplex PCR. The repertoire consists of nearly 400,000 clones, with approximately 89% occurring once and the leading ten covering under 2%. The material was peripheral blood, obtained in a trial of Ad26.COV2.S vaccine versus placebo. The receptors here all came from a person between 18 and 60 years old who received the Ad26.COV2.S COVID-19 vaccine or a placebo.

This clone was seen only a few times. The genes are TRBV7-8 and TRBJ2-3; no definite D call. V lost 5 bases and J 0 bases, leaving 9 bases between the germline ends. The length of the CDR3 is 14 residues. The germline V gene has CDR1 SGHVS and CDR2 FQNEAQ. CDR3 region: CASSRGDSTDTQYF. The CDR3 DNA follows: TGTGCCAGCAGCCGCGGAGACAGCACAGATACGCAGTATTTT.

For the CDR3, the DNA is TGCAGTGCTAGTTTTAGCGGGAGAAGCCGCGAGCAGTACTTC. It yields the protein CSASFSGRSREQYF. This chain uses TRBV20-1 with TRBJ2-7; TRBD2 matches 9 bases. The CDR3 has 14 residues. Germline V gives CDR1 DFQATT, CDR2 SNEGSKA (reference sequence). V was clipped by 3 bases and J by 6 bases; unmatched bases: 9.

This clone was counted a single time. V usage is TRBV5-4 and J usage is TRBJ2-3, with TRBD2 matching 7 bases. The ends lost 0 bases at V and 0 bases at J; junction bases unmatched: 4. The CDR3 is 16 residues long. Germline loops: CDR1 SGHNT, CDR2 YYREEE (reference sequence). The CDR3 reads CASSLGLAVSTDTQYF. The CDR3 coding sequence is TGTGCCAGCAGCTTGGGGCTAGCGGTTAGCACAGATACGCAGTATTTT.

J is TRBJ1-5 and V is TRBV7-8; D not resolved. The CDR3 has 14 amino acids. Germline V CDR1 and CDR2: SGHVS, FQNEAQ. Trimming shortened V by 5 bases and J by 3 bases, and 11 bases separated the two germline ends. CDR3 loop: CASSPRTFNQPQHF. CDR3 nucleotides: TGTGCCAGCAGCCCCCGGACCTTCAATCAGCCCCAGCATTTT.

This sequence joins TRBV25-1 and TRBJ2-5; D might be TRBD1 (5 bases). The CDR3 consists of 15 residues. With 8 bases removed from V and 5 bases from J, the gap between germline ends came to 21 bases. The V gene's germline CDR1 is MGHDK and CDR2 SYGVNS. CDR3 bases: TGTGCCAGCGCTAAAGGGGCAATAGCAGGGGAGACCCAGTACTTC. Its protein product is CASAKGAIAGETQYF.

This chain's CDR3 is CASSVGPGTGEQYF. The CDR3 DNA is TGTGCCAGCAGCGTAGGTCCAGGAACGGGCGAGCAGTACTTC. V gene TRBV9 combines with J gene TRBJ2-7; no definite D call. Trimming left V 0 bases short and J 6 bases short, with 13 bases between. Germline V CDR1 and CDR2: SGDLS, YYNGEE. This CDR3 region has 14 residues.

J is TRBJ2-5 and V is TRBV28; D may be TRBD1 (5 bases). Trimming took 6 bases from V and 5 from J, leaving 16 bases between them. Germline loops: CDR1 MDHEN, CDR2 SYDVKM. The CDR3 has 14 residues. CDR3 amino acids: CASSSPQGVETQYF. CDR3 nucleotides: TGTGCCAGCAGCTCCCCTCAGGGTGTTGAGACCCAGTACTTC.

The chain employs TRBV2 and TRBJ2-7, with TRBD2 as a possible D gene (5 bases). V was pared by 10 bases and J by 6 bases, with 19 bases between. Germline CDR1 is SNHLY and CDR2 is FYNNEI. The CDR3 extends over 13 amino acids. CDR3: CATSLTKIGEQYF. In nucleotides, the CDR3 is TGTGCCACTTCATTGACTAAGATCGGCGAGCAGTACTTC.

The chain uses TRBV27 and TRBJ1-6; 10 nucleotides align to TRBD1. Trimming removed 5 bases from V and 6 bases from J; junction bases left unmatched: 1. The CDR3 is 14 residues long. Looked up from germline, CDR1 is MNHEY and CDR2 is SMNVEV (reference sequence). The CDR3 coding sequence is TGTGCCAGCAGTGGGACAGGGGCTAATTCACCCCTCCACTTT. Translation: CASSGTGANSPLHF.

The V gene is TRBV3-1 (or the pseudogene TRBV3-2), the J gene TRBJ2-1; possible D gene TRBD2, 5 bases. Between the trimmed V and J ends, which lost 0 bases and 2 bases, there was a span of 20 bases. The CDR3 covers 19 residues. Germline V gene lookup returns CDR1 LGHDT and CDR2 YNNKEL (reference sequence). CDR3 in DNA: TGTGCCAGCAGCCAAGATCTCCCCTTTTCGGGGAAAACCTACAATGAGCAGTTCTTC. It yields the protein CASSQDLPFSGKTYNEQFF.

The chain recombines TRBV10-3 with TRBJ2-1, with D perhaps TRBD2 (6 bases). The CDR3 spans 19 residues. V shed 4 bases and J shed 0 bases, with 22 bases lying between them. Germline V CDR1 and CDR2: ENHRY, SYGVKD. The CDR3 coding sequence is TGTGCCATCAGTGCGGGGGTTGAGGAGACTGCTAGCTCCTACAATGAGCAGTTCTTC. Translating it yields CAISAGVEETASSYNEQFF.

This chain connects TRBV5-1 to TRBJ1-1; no firm D call. V gave up 3 bases and J gave up 4 bases, with 13 bases separating them. The CDR3 is 14 residues long. Germline CDR1 is SGHRS and CDR2 is YFSETQ. CDR3 sequence: CASSSEDRGTEAFF. The CDR3, as DNA: TGCGCCAGCAGCTCGGAGGATCGAGGCACTGAAGCTTTCTTT.

The gene calls are TRBV10-3 and TRBJ2-3, with D possibly TRBD2 on 5 matching bases. Germline V gives CDR1 ENHRY, CDR2 SYGVKD. Deletions cut 6 bases from V and 0 bases from J, with 10 bases between. There are 14 residues in the CDR3. In DNA, the CDR3 is TGTGCCATCAGGAGGGAGACTAGCACAGATACGCAGTATTTT. This translates into CAIRRETSTDTQYF.

The genes are TRBV9 and TRBJ1-2; TRBD1 aligns across 11 bases. This CDR3 contains 15 residues. J was trimmed by 9 bases and V by 4 bases; bases with no gene match: 11. Germline CDR1 SGDLS, CDR2 YYNGEE. The CDR3 DNA is TGTGCCAGCAGCATCCCCGGGACAGGGGGTGGGCGCTACACCTTC. It specifies CASSIPGTGGGRYTF. The full variable domain, its missing parts supplied by reference TRBV9 and TRBJ1-2, is DSGVTQTPKHLITATGQRVTLRCSPRSGDLSVYWYQQSLDQGLQFLIQYYNGEERAKGNILERFSAQQFPDLHSELNLSSLELGDSALYFCASSIPGTGGGRYTFGSGTRLTVV.

This clone was counted once. The CDR3: CASSESGQPQHF. The CDR3 DNA follows: TGCGCCAGCAGTGAGTCAGGACAGCCCCAGCATTTT. This chain connects TRBV10-1 to TRBJ1-5, with unresolved D. Trimming removed 0 bases from V and 7 bases from J, with 4 bases in between. The germline V gene encodes CDR1 WNHNN and CDR2 SYGVQD (reference sequence). This CDR3 is 12 amino acids long.

The J gene is TRBJ2-7, the V gene TRBV5-4, with D perhaps TRBD2 (6 bases). V dropped 0 bases and J dropped 4 bases, with 11 bases sitting between them. Germline lookup yields CDR1 SGHNT and CDR2 YYREEE (reference sequence). CDR3 length equals 14 residues. The CDR3 sequence: CASSLGGLSYEQYF. The CDR3 DNA follows: TGTGCCAGCAGCTTGGGGGGACTTTCGTACGAGCAGTACTTC. The variable domain in full, completed from reference TRBV5-4 and TRBJ2-7, reads ETGVTQSPTHLIKTRGQQVTLRCSSQSGHNTVSWYQQALGQGPQFIFQYYREEENGRGNFPPRFSGLQFPNYSSELNVNALELDDSALYLCASSLGGLSYEQYFGPGTRLTVT.

The chain links TRBV6-5 to TRBJ2-5, with D possibly matching TRBD1 (6 bases). Germline assignment: CDR1 MNHEY and CDR2 SVGAGI. The CDR3 is made up of 14 amino acids. Between the trimmed V and J ends, which lost 4 bases and 5 bases, there was a span of 14 bases. CDR3 protein: CASSSGIRGETQYF. The CDR3, as DNA: TGTGCCAGCAGTTCCGGAATTAGGGGGGAGACCCAGTACTTC.

The rearrangement joins TRBV19 to TRBJ2-3; D gene ambiguous. Germline V gives CDR1 LNHDA, CDR2 SQIVND (reference sequence). The CDR3 totals 13 residues. The ends were cut back, 1 base at V and 6 bases at J, with 8 bases in the middle. In DNA form, the CDR3 reads TGTGCCAGTAGTATAGGAAATCGGGATACGCAGTATTTT. Protein product: CASSIGNRDTQYF.

Notes on this clone: This same CDR3 is encoded by further DNA sequences in the sample. V gene TRBV19 combines with J gene TRBJ2-1, with TRBD2 matching over 10 bases. Trimming cost V 4 bases and J 0 bases; bases outside gene matches: 0. CDR1 LNHDA and CDR2 SQIVND come from the germline V gene (reference sequence). The CDR3 runs 15 residues. Here the CDR3 reads CASSTSGSSYNEQFF. In nucleotides, the CDR3 is TGTGCCAGTAGTACTAGCGGGAGCTCCTACAATGAGCAGTTCTTC.

The chain carries TRBV5-6 and TRBJ2-7; possible D gene TRBD1, 6 bases. CDR1 is SGHDT, CDR2 YYEEEE, per germline. Trimming shortened V by 7 bases and J by 5 bases, and 16 bases separated the two germline ends. The CDR3 spans 13 residues. The CDR3 DNA is TGTGCCAGCCATTGGGACACGGGCCACGAGCAGTACTTC. It encodes CASHWDTGHEQYF.

The CDR3 coding sequence is TGCGCCAGCATCATCCACCTGCCGGCGTACCAAGAGACCCAGTACTTC. Translating it yields CASIIHLPAYQETQYF. The genes are TRBV4-3 and TRBJ2-5, with D unresolved. This CDR3 is 16 amino acids long. Trimming removed 7 bases from V and 0 bases from J, with 18 bases in between. Germline values: CDR1 LGHNA, CDR2 YSLEER.

The chain is built from TRBV4-1 and TRBJ2-7; D tentatively fits TRBD1 or TRBD2 (5 bases each). Trimming removed 3 bases at V and 4 bases at J, with 13 bases between. The germline V gene has CDR1 MGHRA and CDR2 YSYEKL. CDR3 length equals 14 residues. CDR3 protein: CASSHLGTEYEQYF. DNA for the CDR3: TGCGCCAGCAGCCACCTGGGGACGGAGTACGAGCAGTACTTC.